The 26 T cell receptor beta chains below come from one sample, sequenced in a study of blood T cell repertoires in COVID-19. Here immunoSEQ multiplex PCR was the method, and the copy in TCRdb shows in-frame clones only, minus some. The sample has approximately 73,000 clones, 86% seen once. The specimen was peripheral blood. The receptors originated from a woman aged 60 to 75 with acute or convalescent COVID-19.

The rearrangement joins TRBV2 to TRBJ2-1; tentative D call: TRBD1 (5 bases). V lost 5 bases to trimming and J lost 6 bases, with 14 bases between them. The germline gives CDR1 SNHLY, CDR2 FYNNEI. The CDR3 length is 14 residues. The CDR3 nucleotides are TGTGCCAGCAGTTCTCCCGACAGCCCCAATGAGCAGTTCTTC. This sequence encodes CASSSPDSPNEQFF.

The chain carries TRBV29-1 and TRBJ2-1; TRBD2 aligns across 7 bases. Per the germline V gene, CDR1 is SQVTM and CDR2 is ANQGSEA. V dropped 2 bases and J dropped 6; count of bases not matched to a gene: 7. The CDR3 loop spans 14 amino acids. The CDR3 sequence is CSVEPRTGGNEQFF. CDR3 coding DNA: TGCAGCGTTGAACCACGGACGGGAGGCAATGAGCAGTTCTTC.

The chain recombines TRBV18 with TRBJ2-7; no reliable D call. The CDR3 contains 12 residues. Germline CDR1 is KGHSH and CDR2 is LQKENI. V lost 5 bases, J lost 0 bases, and 5 bases lay in between. CDR3 bases: TGTGCCAGCTCAGAGAGCTCCTACGAGCAGTACTTC. Protein product: CASSESSYEQYF. Full variable domain (rest looked up from reference TRBV18 and TRBJ2-7): NAGVMQNPRHLVRRRGQEARLRCSPMKGHSHVYWYRQLPEEGLKFMVYLQKENIIDESGMPKERFSAEFPKEGPSILRIQQVVRGDSAAYFCASSESSYEQYFGPGTRLTVT.

The chain joins TRBV19 to TRBJ1-5; the D is unclear. V lost 6 bases and J lost 1, with 13 bases in between. The germline gives CDR1 LNHDA, CDR2 SQIVND (reference sequence). There are 15 residues in the CDR3. In DNA, the CDR3 is TGTGCCAGTAGACCCTGGGAGGCAAGCAATCAGCCCCAGCATTTT. Translation gives CASRPWEASNQPQHF.

The rearrangement joins TRBV7-8 to TRBJ1-5; TRBD1 matches 9 bases. Germline CDR1 and CDR2: SGHVS and FQNEAQ. The CDR3 totals 14 residues. J lost 5 bases, V lost 7 bases, and 6 bases had no gene match. CDR3 sequence (DNA): TGTGCCAGCACAGGCCGGGACAGGGATCAGCCCCAGCATTTT. Translation: CASTGRDRDQPQHF.

The chain joins TRBV7-2 to TRBJ2-2; unclear D gene. Trimming shortened V by 5 bases and J by 7 bases, and 14 bases separated the two germline ends. The CDR3 consists of 14 residues. CDR1 SGHTA and CDR2 FQGNSA come from the germline V gene. The CDR3 DNA reads as TGTGCCAGCAGCGGAGCCTCCGTTTACGGGGAGCTGTTTTTT. It encodes CASSGASVYGELFF.

In its sample, this clone was seen a few times. The chain joins TRBV19 to TRBJ1-5, with TRBD1 as a possible D gene (6 bases). Germline V gene sequence: CDR1 LNHDA, CDR2 SQIVND (reference sequence). The CDR3 has 15 residues. Trimming stripped 6 bases from V and 4 bases from J, with 16 bases between. Here the CDR3 reads CASRAGGANNQPQHF. The CDR3 nucleotides read TGTGCCAGTAGGGCGGGGGGCGCGAATAATCAGCCCCAGCATTTT.

V gene TRBV10-3 combines with J gene TRBJ1-1; D may be TRBD1 (5 bases). V shed 0 bases and J shed 3 bases, with 11 bases lying between them. This CDR3 contains 15 residues. Germline V gene sequence: CDR1 ENHRY, CDR2 SYGVKD. The CDR3 here is CAISESARGYTEAFF. CDR3 sequence (DNA): TGTGCCATCAGTGAGTCCGCACGGGGGTACACTGAAGCTTTCTTT.

This clone came up a few times. The chain employs TRBV14 and TRBJ2-1, with TRBD1 identical over 7 bases. Germline-derived CDR1 and CDR2 are SGHDN and FVKESK. Germline trimming cut 4 bases from V and 4 bases from J; bases unmatched to any gene: 4. CDR3 length: 14 amino acids. CDR3 loop: CASSPGTAYNEQFF. Written as DNA, the CDR3 is TGTGCCAGCAGCCCCGGGACAGCGTACAATGAGCAGTTCTTC.

The rearrangement uses TRBV28 and TRBJ1-6; no definite D call. V lost 10 bases, J lost 9 bases, and 19 bases lay in between. The CDR3 consists of 14 residues. CDR1 MDHEN and CDR2 SYDVKM come from the germline V gene. The CDR3 sequence: CATKASQVPSPLHF. The CDR3 DNA is TGTGCCACCAAGGCCAGCCAGGTCCCTTCACCCCTCCACTTT.

As concerns this clone: The same CDR3 also results from other DNA sequences found in this sample. The chain is built from TRBV18 and TRBJ1-1; 9 bases match TRBD1. The J segment lost 3 bases and the V segment lost 6 bases, leaving 2 bases of the junction unmatched. This CDR3 spans 13 amino acids. Germline CDR1 is KGHSH and CDR2 is LQKENI. The CDR3 nucleotides are TGTGCCAGCTCGCGGACAGGGGACACTGAAGCTTTCTTT. Translation: CASSRTGDTEAFF.

V and J are TRBV6-6 and TRBJ1-1; TRBD1 is a possible D gene (6 bases). V was trimmed by 8 bases and J by 1 base, leaving 11 bases between them. There are 13 residues in the CDR3. Germline assignment: CDR1 MNHNY and CDR2 SVGAGI (reference sequence). The CDR3 is CASRGGQNTEAFF. As DNA, the CDR3 is TGTGCCAGCCGCGGGGGACAGAACACTGAAGCTTTCTTT.

The V and J genes are TRBV18 and TRBJ1-1, with TRBD1 as a possible D gene (5 bases). Per the germline V gene, CDR1 is KGHSH and CDR2 is LQKENI. V was cut by 4 bases and J by 8 bases, with 14 bases left in between. The CDR3 runs 13 residues. The DNA for the CDR3 is TGTGCCAGCTCACGACAGTTGGAGTCGGAAGCTTTCTTT. Residues: CASSRQLESEAFF.

This clone was observed a single time. The sample holds other DNA sequences that translate to the same CDR3. The chain links TRBV28 to TRBJ2-7, with TRBD1 matching 8 bases. Trimming took 4 bases from V and 3 from J; bases not matched to a gene: 5. Germline V gene sequence: CDR1 MDHEN, CDR2 SYDVKM. There are 14 residues in the CDR3. CDR3 loop: CASSSDRVGYEQYF. The CDR3 coding sequence is TGTGCCAGCAGTTCGGACAGGGTGGGCTACGAGCAGTACTTC.

This rearrangement joins TRBV6-2 or TRBV6-3 to TRBJ2-5; D is perhaps TRBD2 (6 bases). CDR3 length: 15 amino acids. Germline loops: CDR1 MNHEY, CDR2 SVGEGT. Trimming took 0 bases from V and 4 from J, leaving 12 bases between them. The CDR3 nucleotides are TGTGCCAGCAGTTACTCTTTCGGGGGAGGAGAGACCCAGTACTTC. It is translated as CASSYSFGGGETQYF.

The chain employs TRBV7-7 and TRBJ2-3; tentative D call: TRBD2 (6 bases). Germline V CDR1 and CDR2: SSHAT, FNYEAQ (reference sequence). The germline V and J ends were trimmed by 1 base and 2 bases, with 10 bases remaining between them. The CDR3 covers 15 residues. The CDR3 sequence: CASSLGGGFTDTQYF. The CDR3 region has the DNA TGTGCCAGCAGCTTAGGTGGGGGGTTCACAGATACGCAGTATTTT.

The chain couples TRBV10-3 to TRBJ1-1; 9 bases fit TRBD1. Per the germline V gene, CDR1 is ENHRY and CDR2 is SYGVKD. The CDR3 is made up of 14 amino acids. Unmatched junction bases numbered 6, after V lost 5 bases and J lost 5 bases. The CDR3 DNA sequence: TGTGCCATCAGTATCGACAGGGGGTCAACTGAAGCTTTCTTT. Translation gives CAISIDRGSTEAFF.

V gene TRBV27 combines with J gene TRBJ2-3, with 8 bases lining up with TRBD2. Germline trimming cut 7 bases from V and 2 bases from J; bases unmatched to any gene: 5. This CDR3 spans 14 amino acids. CDR1 is MNHEY and CDR2 is SMNVEV in the germline V gene (reference sequence). CDR3 protein: CASKVAGYTDTQYF. As DNA, the CDR3 is TGTGCCAGCAAGGTAGCGGGATACACAGATACGCAGTATTTT.

This clone was recorded only once. The chain carries TRBV18 and TRBJ1-1; perhaps TRBD1 as D (5 bases). Germline-derived CDR1 and CDR2 are KGHSH and LQKENI. The V end was cut by 3 bases, the J end by 0 bases, with 11 bases between. This CDR3 is built from 15 residues. The CDR3 sequence: CASSPQGAVNTEAFF. In DNA form, the CDR3 reads TGTGCCAGCTCACCCCAGGGTGCAGTGAACACTGAAGCTTTCTTT.

This clone is a singleton in its sample. The chain is built from TRBV6-5 and TRBJ1-1; D gene ambiguous. This CDR3 region has 14 residues. The germline V gene has CDR1 MNHEY and CDR2 SVGAGI. V dropped 2 bases and J dropped 0 bases, with 7 bases sitting between them. CDR3 DNA sequence: TGTGCCAGCAGTTACGGAGCTATGAACACTGAAGCTTTCTTT. This codes for CASSYGAMNTEAFF.

The chain recombines TRBV3-1 (or the pseudogene TRBV3-2) with TRBJ2-7; 11 nucleotides match TRBD1. The trim removed 1 base at V and 4 bases at J, leaving 3 bases unmatched. Germline CDR1 and CDR2: LGHDT and YNNKEL (reference sequence). The CDR3 extends over 15 amino acids. The CDR3, as DNA: TGTGCCAGCAGCCAAGGGGACAGGGGGGCGTACGAGCAGTACTTC. Residues: CASSQGDRGAYEQYF.

This chain connects TRBV27 to TRBJ1-2; no reliable D call. This CDR3 has 10 residues. With 9 bases removed from V and 9 bases from J, the gap between germline ends came to 11 bases. In germline, CDR1 is MNHEY, CDR2 SMNVEV (reference sequence). The CDR3 coding sequence is TGTGCCAGACCCCCTAGGAGCTACACCTTC. Translating it yields CARPPRSYTF.

This clone was recorded once. The chain employs TRBV7-9 and TRBJ2-7; TRBD1 matches 7 bases. Germline CDR1 and CDR2: SEHNR and FQNEAQ (reference sequence). With 5 bases clipped from V and 3 bases from J, the junction kept 10 bases outside the gene matches. This CDR3 comprises 15 residues. CDR3: CASSPHPGQDYEQYF. The CDR3 nucleotides are TGTGCCAGCAGCCCCCATCCCGGACAGGACTACGAGCAGTACTTC.

The chain joins TRBV18 to TRBJ1-2; 9 bases map to TRBD1. Germline V gives CDR1 KGHSH, CDR2 LQKENI. CDR3 length: 15 residues. V was clipped by 0 bases and J by 2 bases; unmatched bases: 1. This chain's CDR3 is CASSPPGTGNYGYTF. The DNA for the CDR3 is TGTGCCAGCTCACCACCGGGGACAGGGAACTATGGCTACACCTTC.

The rearrangement links TRBV24-1 to TRBJ1-5, with 10 bases that match TRBD1. The CDR3 totals 14 residues. Trimming removed 5 bases from V and 7 bases from J; junction bases left unmatched: 4. Germline V gene data show CDR1 as KGHDR and CDR2 as SFDVKD. This CDR3 reads CATSAGQGTQPQHF. CDR3 nucleotide sequence: TGTGCCACCAGTGCGGGACAGGGGACACAGCCCCAGCATTTT.

This sequence joins TRBV21-1 and TRBJ2-1; TRBD2 reflects the table's D call only, with no check against the DNA. TRBV21-1 is deemed a pseudogene. CDR3 length: 20 residues. The CDR3 region is CASSPLRGTSGESSYNEQFF. CDR3 in DNA: TGTGCCAGCAGCCCTCTGAGGGGGACTAGCGGGGAAAGCTCCTACAATGAGCAGTTCTTC.